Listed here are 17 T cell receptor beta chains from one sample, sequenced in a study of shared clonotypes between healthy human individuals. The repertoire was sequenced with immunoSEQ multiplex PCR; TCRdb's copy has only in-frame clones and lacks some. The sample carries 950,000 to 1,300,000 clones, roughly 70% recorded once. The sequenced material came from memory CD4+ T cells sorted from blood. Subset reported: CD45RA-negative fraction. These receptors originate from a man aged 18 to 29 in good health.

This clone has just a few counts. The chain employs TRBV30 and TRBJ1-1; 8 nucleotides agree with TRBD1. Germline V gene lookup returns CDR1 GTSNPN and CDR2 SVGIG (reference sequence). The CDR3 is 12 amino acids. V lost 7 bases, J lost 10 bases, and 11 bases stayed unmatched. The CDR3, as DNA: TGTGCCTTTCGGACAGGGAGGCTGAGAGCTTTCTTT. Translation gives CAFRTGRLRAFF. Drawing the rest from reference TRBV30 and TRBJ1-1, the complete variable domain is SQTIHQWPATLVQPVGSPLSLECTVEGTSNPNLYWYRQAAGRGLQLLFYSVGIGQISSEVPQNLSASRPQDRQFILSSKKLLLSDSGFYLCAFRTGRLRAFFGQGTRLTVV.

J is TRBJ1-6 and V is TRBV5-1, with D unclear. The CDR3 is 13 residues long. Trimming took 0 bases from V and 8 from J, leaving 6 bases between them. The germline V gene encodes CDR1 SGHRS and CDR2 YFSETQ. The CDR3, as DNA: TGCGCCAGCAGCTTGGAGTCGGATTCACCCCTCCACTTT. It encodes CASSLESDSPLHF.

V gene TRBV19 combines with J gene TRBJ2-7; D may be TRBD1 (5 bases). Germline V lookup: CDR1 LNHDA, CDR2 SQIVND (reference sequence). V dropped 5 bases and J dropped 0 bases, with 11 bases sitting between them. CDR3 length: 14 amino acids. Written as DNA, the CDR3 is TGTGCCAGTAGTCTACAGGTTCTCTCCTACGAGCAGTACTTC. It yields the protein CASSLQVLSYEQYF.

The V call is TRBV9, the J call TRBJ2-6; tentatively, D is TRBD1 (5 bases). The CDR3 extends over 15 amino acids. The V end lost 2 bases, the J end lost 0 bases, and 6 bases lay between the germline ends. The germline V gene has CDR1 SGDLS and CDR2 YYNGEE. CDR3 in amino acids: CASSVRDSGANVLTF. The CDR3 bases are TGTGCCAGCAGCGTCAGGGACTCTGGGGCCAACGTCCTGACTTTC. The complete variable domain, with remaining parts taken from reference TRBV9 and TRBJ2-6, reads DSGVTQTPKHLITATGQRVTLRCSPRSGDLSVYWYQQSLDQGLQFLIQYYNGEERAKGNILERFSAQQFPDLHSELNLSSLELGDSALYFCASSVRDSGANVLTFGAGSRLTVL.

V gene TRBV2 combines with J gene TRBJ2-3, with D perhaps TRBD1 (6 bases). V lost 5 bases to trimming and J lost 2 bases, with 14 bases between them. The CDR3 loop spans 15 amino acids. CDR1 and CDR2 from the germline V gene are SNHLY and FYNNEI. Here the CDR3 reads CASSQQGHVTDTQYF. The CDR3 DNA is TGTGCCAGCAGTCAACAGGGTCATGTCACAGATACGCAGTATTTT.

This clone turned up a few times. CDR3 DNA sequence: TGTGCCAGCAGCTCCACGAACACTGAAGCTTTCTTT. This gives the protein CASSSTNTEAFF. V is TRBV7-9 and J is TRBJ1-1; no clear D gene. CDR3 length: 12 residues. Trimming took 4 bases from V and 1 from J, leaving 4 bases between them. Germline V CDR1 and CDR2: SEHNR, FQNEAQ (reference sequence).

The CDR3 nucleotides are TGTGCCAGCAGCCCGGGGGCCAACGTCCTGACTTTC. Its translation is CASSPGANVLTF. The chain recombines TRBV5-6 with TRBJ2-6; no clear D gene. This CDR3 region has 12 residues. Germline loops: CDR1 SGHDT, CDR2 YYEEEE. The ends were cut back, 4 bases at V and 4 bases at J, with 3 bases in the middle.

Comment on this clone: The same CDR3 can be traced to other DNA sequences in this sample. CDR3 DNA: TGTGCCAGCAGTTATTCCAGGGCTGGAAACACCATATATTTT. This codes for CASSYSRAGNTIYF. The chain joins TRBV6-5 to TRBJ1-3, with a weak D call TRBD1 (5 bases). Trimming pared 3 bases from V and 2 bases from J, leaving 8 bases between. The germline V gene has CDR1 MNHEY and CDR2 SVGAGI. This CDR3 has 14 amino acids.

The DNA for the CDR3 is TGCGCCAGCAGCTTGGTACCTACCGGGACAGGGGCCGGGGAGCTGTTTTTT. This sequence encodes CASSLVPTGTGAGELFF. The rearrangement uses TRBV5-1 and TRBJ2-2; 10 bases are a match to TRBD1. V dropped 0 bases and J dropped 6; count of bases not matched to a gene: 8. CDR1 and CDR2 (germline): SGHRS, YFSETQ. The CDR3 has 17 residues.

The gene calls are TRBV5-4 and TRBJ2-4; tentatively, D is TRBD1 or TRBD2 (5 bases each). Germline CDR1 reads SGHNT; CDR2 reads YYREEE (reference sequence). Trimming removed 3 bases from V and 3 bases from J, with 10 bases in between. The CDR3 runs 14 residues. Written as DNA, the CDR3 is TGTGCCAGCAGCTCCGGTGGGGGCAAAAACATTCAGTACTTC. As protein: CASSSGGGKNIQYF.

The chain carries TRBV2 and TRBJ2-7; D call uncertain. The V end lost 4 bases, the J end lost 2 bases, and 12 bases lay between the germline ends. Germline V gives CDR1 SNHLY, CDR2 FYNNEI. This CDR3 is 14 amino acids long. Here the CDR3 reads CASSVRPLPYEQYF. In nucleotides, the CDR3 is TGTGCCAGCAGTGTCAGGCCTTTACCCTACGAGCAGTACTTC.

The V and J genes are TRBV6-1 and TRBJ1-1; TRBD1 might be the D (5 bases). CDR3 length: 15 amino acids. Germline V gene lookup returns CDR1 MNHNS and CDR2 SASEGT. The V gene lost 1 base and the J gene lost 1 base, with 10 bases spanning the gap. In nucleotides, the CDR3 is TGTGCCAGCAGTGAAGGAGGGGTGGGGAACACTGAAGCTTTCTTT. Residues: CASSEGGVGNTEAFF.

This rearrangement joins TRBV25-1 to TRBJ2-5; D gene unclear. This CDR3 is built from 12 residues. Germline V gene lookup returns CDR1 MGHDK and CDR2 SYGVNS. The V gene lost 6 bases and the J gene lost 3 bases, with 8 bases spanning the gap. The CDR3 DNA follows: TGTGCCAGCAGATCGGTAAAAGAGACCCAGTACTTC. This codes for CASRSVKETQYF.

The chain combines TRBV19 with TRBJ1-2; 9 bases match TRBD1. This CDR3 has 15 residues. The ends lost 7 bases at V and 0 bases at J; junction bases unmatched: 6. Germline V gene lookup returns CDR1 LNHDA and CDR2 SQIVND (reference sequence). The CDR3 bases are TGTGCCAGTAACCTTGGGGACAGGGCTAACTATGGCTACACCTTC. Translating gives CASNLGDRANYGYTF.

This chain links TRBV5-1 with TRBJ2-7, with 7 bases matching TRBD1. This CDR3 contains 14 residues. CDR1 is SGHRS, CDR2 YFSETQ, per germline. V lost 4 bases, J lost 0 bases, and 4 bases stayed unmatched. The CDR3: CASSDREPSYEQYF. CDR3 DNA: TGCGCCAGCAGCGACAGGGAGCCCTCCTACGAGCAGTACTTC.

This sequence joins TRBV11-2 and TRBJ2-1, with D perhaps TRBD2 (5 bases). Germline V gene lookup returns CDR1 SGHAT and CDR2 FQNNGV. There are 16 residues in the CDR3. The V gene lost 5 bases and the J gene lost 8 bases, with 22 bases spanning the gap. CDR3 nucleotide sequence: TGTGCCAGCAGCCCGTCTCTGAGGGCCGGGTATTATGAGCAGTTCTTC. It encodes CASSPSLRAGYYEQFF.

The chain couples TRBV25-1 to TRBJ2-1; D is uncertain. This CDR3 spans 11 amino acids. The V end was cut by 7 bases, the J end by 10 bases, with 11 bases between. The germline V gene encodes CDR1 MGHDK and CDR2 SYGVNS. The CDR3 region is CASTLTTEQFF. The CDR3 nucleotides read TGTGCCAGCACTTTAACGACAGAGCAGTTCTTC.